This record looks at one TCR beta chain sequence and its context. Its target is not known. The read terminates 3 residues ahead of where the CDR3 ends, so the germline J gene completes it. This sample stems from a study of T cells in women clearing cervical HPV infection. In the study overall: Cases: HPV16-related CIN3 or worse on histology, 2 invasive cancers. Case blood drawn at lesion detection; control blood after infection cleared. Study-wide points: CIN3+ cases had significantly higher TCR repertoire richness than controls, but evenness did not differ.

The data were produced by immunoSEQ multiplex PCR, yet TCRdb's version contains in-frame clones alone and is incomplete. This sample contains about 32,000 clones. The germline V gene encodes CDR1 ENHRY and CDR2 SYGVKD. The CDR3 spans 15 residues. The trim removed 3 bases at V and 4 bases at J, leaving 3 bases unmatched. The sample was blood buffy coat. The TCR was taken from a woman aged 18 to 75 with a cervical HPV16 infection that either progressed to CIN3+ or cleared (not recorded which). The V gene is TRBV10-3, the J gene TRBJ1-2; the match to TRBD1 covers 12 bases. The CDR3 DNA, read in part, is TGTGCCATCAGTGAAGGGACAGGGGGCCTCTATGGC. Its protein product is CAISEGTGGLYG. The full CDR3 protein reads CAISEGTGGLYGYTF.